This T cell receptor (beta chain) was identified during a study of glioma-infiltrating T cells after dendritic cell vaccination (dated by TCRdb to the mid-2010s). For the study in its entirety: The cohort included about 15 glioblastoma patients drawn from Phase I and II dendritic cell vaccination trials, of whom 9 were newly diagnosed and 6 had recurrent disease. Three intradermal dendritic cell vaccine injections were administered to patients at biweekly intervals in the arm below the axilla. The vaccine consisted of monocyte-derived dendritic cells cultured approximately seven days with IL-4 and GM-CSF, then pulsed overnight with autologous tumor lysate. Between the early 2000s and the early 2010s, patients were given autologous tumor lysate-pulsed dendritic cell vaccination. In glioblastoma patients vaccinated with dendritic cells, deep sequencing of TCR beta CDR3 regions served to measure the amount of tumor-infiltrating lymphocytes and to compare repertoires between tumor and blood. TCR sequencing metrics, including TIL content and tumor-blood repertoire overlap, were correlated with survival after dendritic cell vaccination. What the work shows at the level of the full study, not this receptor alone: TCR clonality showed no direct relationship with survival, which suggests that a diverse polyclonal response may be important. The cohort was small and heterogeneous, only a few patients had full blood and tumor sets, and even fewer had initial-recurrent tumor pairs. The three-group TCR overlap response model was described as speculative and requiring prospective validation. Higher estimated pretreatment TIL content predicted longer time to progression and overall survival after dendritic cell vaccination.

A word on this clone: Its antigen remains unidentified. Base qualities are not at hand, and no much larger clone is one base apart.

The CDR3 runs 16 amino acids, cysteine and phenylalanine included. The only DNA kept is the CDR3, 48 bases in frame from the first base. Per the germline V gene, SGHTA is the CDR1 and FQGNSA is the CDR2. V lost 5 bases and J lost 5 bases, and the count of bases not matched to a germline gene is 9. Using the immunoSEQ assay, TCRB CDR3 regions were amplified from 1.5 to 2 micrograms of genomic DNA, or from all available DNA when less than that was on hand. The multiplex PCR relied on 60 forward primers for TCR V beta segments and 13 reverse primers for J beta segments. To estimate reads per starting template, synthetic control templates were spiked into each sample at limiting dilution. The Illumina HiSeq System generated 87 bp sequencing reads. The published analysis was carried out like this. PCR and sequencing errors were removed by a nearest neighbor algorithm that merged closely related sequences. TCR overlap was defined as the percentage of unique tumor TCR beta sequences that were also found in the peripheral blood of the same patient. TCRdb took this table from immuneACCESS and kept in-frame rearrangements with V and J called. Such tables lack part of the clones; where checked against another copy, unresolved V genes explain under half of the gap, and the rest is unexplained. V and J calls and clone size are given by that table; D and trimming were obtained from the DNA. A total of some 91,000 clones appear in this sample, roughly 77% of them only once. Approximately 2.1% of the sample is held by the ten biggest clonotypes.

Read against the paper, the sample's time point label means: after dendritic cell vaccination, including at tumor progression/relapse. Patients were selected for having adequate residual fresh-frozen tumor tissue and more than two years of available survival data. Molecular status otherwise varied across the glioblastoma patients, but none of them carried an isocitrate dehydrogenase mutation. PBMC were collected before vaccination, two weeks after the third vaccination, and at tumor progression when it occurred. Genomic DNA was extracted with the Qiagen DNeasy Blood extraction Kit. This receptor was taken from a human donor with glioblastoma. Here the chain combines TRBV7-2 and TRBJ2-2; TRBD2 matches 9 bases in the middle. The source material was blood, sampled after dendritic cell vaccination. The bases are TGTGCCAGCAGCGCCAGTAGCGGGAGAAAAACCGGGGAGCTGTTTTTT. Translated, this is CASSASSGRKTGELFF.